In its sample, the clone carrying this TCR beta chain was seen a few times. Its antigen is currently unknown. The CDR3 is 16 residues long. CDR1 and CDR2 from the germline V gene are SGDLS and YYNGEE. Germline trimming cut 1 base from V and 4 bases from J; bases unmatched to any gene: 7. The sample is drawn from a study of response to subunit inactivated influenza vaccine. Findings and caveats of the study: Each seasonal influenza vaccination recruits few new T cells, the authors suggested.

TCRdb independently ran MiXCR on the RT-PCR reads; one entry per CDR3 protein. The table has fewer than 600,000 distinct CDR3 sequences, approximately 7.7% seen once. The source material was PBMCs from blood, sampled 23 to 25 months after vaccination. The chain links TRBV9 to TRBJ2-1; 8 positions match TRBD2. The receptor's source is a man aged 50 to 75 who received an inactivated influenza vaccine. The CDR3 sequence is CASSVSLAGVYNEQFF. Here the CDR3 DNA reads TGTGCCAGCAGCGTATCCCTAGCGGGCGTATACAATGAGCAGTTCTTC.